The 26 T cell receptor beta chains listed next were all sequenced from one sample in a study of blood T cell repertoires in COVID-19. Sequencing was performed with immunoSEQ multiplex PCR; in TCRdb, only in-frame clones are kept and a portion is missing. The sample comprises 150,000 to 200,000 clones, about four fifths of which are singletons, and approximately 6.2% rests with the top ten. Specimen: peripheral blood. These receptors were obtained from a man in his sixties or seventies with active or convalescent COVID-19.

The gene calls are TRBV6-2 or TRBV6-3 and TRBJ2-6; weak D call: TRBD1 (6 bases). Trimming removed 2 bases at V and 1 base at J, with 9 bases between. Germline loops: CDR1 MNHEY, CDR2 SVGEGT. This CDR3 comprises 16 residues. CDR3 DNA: TGTGCCAGCAGTTACGAGGGGGTATCTGGGGCCAACGTCCTGACTTTC. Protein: CASSYEGVSGANVLTF.

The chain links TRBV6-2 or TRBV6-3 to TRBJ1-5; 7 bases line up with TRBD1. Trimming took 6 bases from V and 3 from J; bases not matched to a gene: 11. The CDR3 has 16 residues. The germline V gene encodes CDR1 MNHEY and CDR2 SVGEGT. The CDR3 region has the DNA TGTGCCAGCAGCCCTATCGGGGACAGAGACAATCAGCCCCAGCATTTT. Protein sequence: CASSPIGDRDNQPQHF.

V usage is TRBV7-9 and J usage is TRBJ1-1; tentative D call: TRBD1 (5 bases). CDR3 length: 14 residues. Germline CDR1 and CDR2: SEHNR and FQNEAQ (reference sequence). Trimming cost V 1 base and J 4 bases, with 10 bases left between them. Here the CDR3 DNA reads TGTGCCAGCAGCTTAGGGGGGGTCAGCACTGAAGCTTTCTTT. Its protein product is CASSLGGVSTEAFF.

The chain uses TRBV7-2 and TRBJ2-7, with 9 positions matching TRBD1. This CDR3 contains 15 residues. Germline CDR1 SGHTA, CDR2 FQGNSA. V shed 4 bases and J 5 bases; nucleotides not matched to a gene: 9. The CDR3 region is CASSSSQGAGHEQYF. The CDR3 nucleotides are TGTGCCAGCAGCTCTTCACAGGGGGCTGGACACGAGCAGTACTTC.

The CDR3 DNA sequence: TGTGCCAGCTCACCGTATGAGGGTCGGAGAAACACCATATATTTT. Protein sequence: CASSPYEGRRNTIYF. The genes are TRBV18 and TRBJ1-3, with D hard to call. Trimming pared 3 bases from V and 5 bases from J, leaving 14 bases between. Germline CDR1 is KGHSH and CDR2 is LQKENI. The CDR3 spans 15 residues.

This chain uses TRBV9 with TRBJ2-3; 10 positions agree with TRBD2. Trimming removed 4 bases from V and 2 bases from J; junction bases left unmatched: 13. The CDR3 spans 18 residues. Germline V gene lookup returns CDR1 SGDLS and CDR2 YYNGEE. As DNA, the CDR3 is TGTGCCAGCAGCTCAGGATCCAGCGGGGGGGCAAACACAGATACGCAGTATTTT. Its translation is CASSSGSSGGANTDTQYF. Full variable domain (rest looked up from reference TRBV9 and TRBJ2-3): DSGVTQTPKHLITATGQRVTLRCSPRSGDLSVYWYQQSLDQGLQFLIQYYNGEERAKGNILERFSAQQFPDLHSELNLSSLELGDSALYFCASSSGSSGGANTDTQYFGPGTRLTVL.

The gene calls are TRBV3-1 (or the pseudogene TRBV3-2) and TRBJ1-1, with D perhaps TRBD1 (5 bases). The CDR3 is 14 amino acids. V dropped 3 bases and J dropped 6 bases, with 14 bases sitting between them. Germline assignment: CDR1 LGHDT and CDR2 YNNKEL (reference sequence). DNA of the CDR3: TGTGCCAGCAGCCAGAGTGGGGGAGGATCTGAAGCTTTCTTT. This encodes CASSQSGGGSEAFF.

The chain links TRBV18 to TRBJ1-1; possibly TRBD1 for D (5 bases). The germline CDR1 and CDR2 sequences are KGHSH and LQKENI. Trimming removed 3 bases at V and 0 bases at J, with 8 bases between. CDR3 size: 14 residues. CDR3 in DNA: TGTGCCAGCTCACCTCGACAGATGAACACTGAAGCTTTCTTT. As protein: CASSPRQMNTEAFF.

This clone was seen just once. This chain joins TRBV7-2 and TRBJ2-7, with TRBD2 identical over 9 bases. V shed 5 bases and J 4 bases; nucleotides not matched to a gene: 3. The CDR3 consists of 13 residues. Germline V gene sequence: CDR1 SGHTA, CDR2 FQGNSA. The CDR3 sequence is CASSAGLAYEQYF. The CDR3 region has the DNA TGTGCCAGCAGCGCGGGACTAGCTTACGAGCAGTACTTC.

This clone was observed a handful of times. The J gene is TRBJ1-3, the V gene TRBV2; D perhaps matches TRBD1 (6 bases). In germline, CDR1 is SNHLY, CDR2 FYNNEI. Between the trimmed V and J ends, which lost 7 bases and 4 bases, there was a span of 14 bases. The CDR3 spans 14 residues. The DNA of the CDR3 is TGTGCCAGCATAGGGGCAGGGGTCGGAAACACCATATATTTT. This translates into CASIGAGVGNTIYF.

CDR3 residues: CASSPGVTASTDTQYF. For the CDR3, the DNA is TGTGCCAGCAGCCCAGGAGTGACAGCTAGCACAGATACGCAGTATTTT. The chain links TRBV7-2 to TRBJ2-3; D possibly corresponds to TRBD1 (5 bases). Germline assignment: CDR1 SGHTA and CDR2 FQGNSA. Trimming removed 5 bases at V and 0 bases at J, with 15 bases between. The CDR3 has 16 amino acids. Full variable domain (rest looked up from reference TRBV7-2 and TRBJ2-3): GAGVSQSPSNKVTEKGKDVELRCDPISGHTALYWYRQSLGQGLEFLIYFQGNSAPDKSGLPSDRFSAERTGGSVSTLTIQRTQQEDSAVYLCASSPGVTASTDTQYFGPGTRLTVL.

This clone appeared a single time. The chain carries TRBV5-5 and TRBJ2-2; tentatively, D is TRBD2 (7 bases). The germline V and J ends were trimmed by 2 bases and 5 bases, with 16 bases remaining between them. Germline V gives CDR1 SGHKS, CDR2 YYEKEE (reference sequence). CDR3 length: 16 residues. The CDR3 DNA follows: TGTGCCAGCAGCTTACAGGGCGGGAGTTTAACCGGGGAGCTGTTTTTT. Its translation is CASSLQGGSLTGELFF.

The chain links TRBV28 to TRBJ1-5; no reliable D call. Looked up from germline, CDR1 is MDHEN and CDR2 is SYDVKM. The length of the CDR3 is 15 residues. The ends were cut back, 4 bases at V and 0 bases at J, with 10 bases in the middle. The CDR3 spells CASSSTVYSNQPQHF. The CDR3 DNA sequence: TGTGCCAGCAGTTCTACAGTCTATAGCAATCAGCCCCAGCATTTT. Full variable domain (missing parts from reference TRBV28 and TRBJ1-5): DVKVTQSSRYLVKRTGEKVFLECVQDMDHENMFWYRQDPGLGLRLIYFSYDVKMKEKGDIPEGYSVSREKKERFSLILESASTNQTSMYLCASSSTVYSNQPQHFGDGTRLSIL.

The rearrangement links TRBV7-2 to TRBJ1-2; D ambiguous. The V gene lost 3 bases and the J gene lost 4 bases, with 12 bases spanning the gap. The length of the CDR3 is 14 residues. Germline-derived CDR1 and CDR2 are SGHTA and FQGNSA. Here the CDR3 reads CASSFRGQLYGYTF. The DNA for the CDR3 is TGTGCCAGCAGCTTTCGCGGGCAACTCTATGGCTACACCTTC.

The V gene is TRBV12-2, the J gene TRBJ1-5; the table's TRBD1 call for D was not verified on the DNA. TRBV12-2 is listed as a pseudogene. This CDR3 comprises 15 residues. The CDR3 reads CASRDRNYSNQPQHF. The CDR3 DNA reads TGTGCAAGCCGCGACAGGAACTATAGCAATCAGCCCCAGCATTTT.

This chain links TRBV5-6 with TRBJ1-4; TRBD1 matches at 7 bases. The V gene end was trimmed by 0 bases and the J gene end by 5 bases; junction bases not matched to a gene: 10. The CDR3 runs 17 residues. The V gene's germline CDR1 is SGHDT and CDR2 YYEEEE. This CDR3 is CASSLAGATGWNEKLFF. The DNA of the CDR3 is TGTGCCAGCAGCTTGGCCGGCGCGACAGGGTGGAATGAAAAACTGTTTTTT.

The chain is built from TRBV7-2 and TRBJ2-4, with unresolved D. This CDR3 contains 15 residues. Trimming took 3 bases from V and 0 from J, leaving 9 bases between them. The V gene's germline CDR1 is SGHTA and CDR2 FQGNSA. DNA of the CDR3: TGTGCCAGCAGCTTTTATACTCGAGCCAAAAACATTCAGTACTTC. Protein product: CASSFYTRAKNIQYF.

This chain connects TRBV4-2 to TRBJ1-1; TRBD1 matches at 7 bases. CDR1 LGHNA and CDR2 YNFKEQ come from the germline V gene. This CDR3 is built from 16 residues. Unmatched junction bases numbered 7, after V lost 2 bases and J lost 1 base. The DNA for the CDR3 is TGTGCCAGCAGCCAACCGGACAGGTGGGAGAACACTGAAGCTTTCTTT. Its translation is CASSQPDRWENTEAFF.

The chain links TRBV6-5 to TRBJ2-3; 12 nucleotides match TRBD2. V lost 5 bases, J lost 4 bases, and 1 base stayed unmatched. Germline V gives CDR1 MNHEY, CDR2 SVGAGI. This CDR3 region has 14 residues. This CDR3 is CASSPSGGADTQYF. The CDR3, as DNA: TGTGCCAGCAGTCCTAGCGGGGGGGCAGATACGCAGTATTTT.

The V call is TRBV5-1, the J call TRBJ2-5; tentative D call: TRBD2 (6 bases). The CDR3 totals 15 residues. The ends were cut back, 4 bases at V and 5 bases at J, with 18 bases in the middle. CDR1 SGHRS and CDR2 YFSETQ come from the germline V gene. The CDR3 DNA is TGCGCCAGCAGCCCGGACGGGGGACGTGGGGAGACCCAGTACTTC. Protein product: CASSPDGGRGETQYF.

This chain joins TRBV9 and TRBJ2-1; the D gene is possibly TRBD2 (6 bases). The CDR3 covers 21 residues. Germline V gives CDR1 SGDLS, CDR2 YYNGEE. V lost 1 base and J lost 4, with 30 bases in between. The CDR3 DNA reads TGTGCCAGCAGCGTACTGCCTGAGATGGTAGCGGAGGAGGAACGTTACAATGAGCAGTTCTTC. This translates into CASSVLPEMVAEEERYNEQFF. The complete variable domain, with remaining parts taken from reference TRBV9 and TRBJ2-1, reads DSGVTQTPKHLITATGQRVTLRCSPRSGDLSVYWYQQSLDQGLQFLIQYYNGEERAKGNILERFSAQQFPDLHSELNLSSLELGDSALYFCASSVLPEMVAEEERYNEQFFGPGTRLTVL.

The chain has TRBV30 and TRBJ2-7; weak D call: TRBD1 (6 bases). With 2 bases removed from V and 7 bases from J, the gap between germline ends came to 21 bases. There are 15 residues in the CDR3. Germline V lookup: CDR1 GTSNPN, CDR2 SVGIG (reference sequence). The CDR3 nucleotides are TGTGCCTGGAGTCGAGGACAGAATCAGCTCCTGGAGCAGTACTTC. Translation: CAWSRGQNQLLEQYF. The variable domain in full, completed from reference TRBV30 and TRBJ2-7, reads SQTIHQWPATLVQPVGSPLSLECTVEGTSNPNLYWYRQAAGRGLQLLFYSVGIGQISSEVPQNLSASRPQDRQFILSSKKLLLSDSGFYLCAWSRGQNQLLEQYFGPGTRLTVT.

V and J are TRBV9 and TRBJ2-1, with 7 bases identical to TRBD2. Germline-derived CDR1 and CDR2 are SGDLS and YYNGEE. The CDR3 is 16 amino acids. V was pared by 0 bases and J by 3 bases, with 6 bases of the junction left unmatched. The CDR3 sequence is CASSVGGSGFYNEQFF. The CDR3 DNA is TGTGCCAGCAGCGTAGGTGGTAGCGGGTTCTACAATGAGCAGTTCTTC.

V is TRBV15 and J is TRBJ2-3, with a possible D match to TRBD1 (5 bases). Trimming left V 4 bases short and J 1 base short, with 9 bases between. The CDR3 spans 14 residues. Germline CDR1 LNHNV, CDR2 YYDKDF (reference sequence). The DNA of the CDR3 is TGTGCCACCAGCATCCTAGGGGGCACAGATACGCAGTATTTT. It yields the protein CATSILGGTDTQYF.

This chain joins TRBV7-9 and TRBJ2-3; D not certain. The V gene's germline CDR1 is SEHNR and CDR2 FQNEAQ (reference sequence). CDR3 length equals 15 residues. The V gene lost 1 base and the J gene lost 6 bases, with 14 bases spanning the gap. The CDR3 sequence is CASSLGRMGLDTQYF. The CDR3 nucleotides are TGTGCCAGCAGCTTAGGCAGGATGGGTTTGGATACGCAGTATTTT.

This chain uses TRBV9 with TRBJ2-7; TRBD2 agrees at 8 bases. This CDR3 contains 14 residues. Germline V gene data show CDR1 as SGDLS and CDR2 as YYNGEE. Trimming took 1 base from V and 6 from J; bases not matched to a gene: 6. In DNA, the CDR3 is TGTGCCAGCAGCGTAATGGCGGGAGGAGGCGAGCAGTACTTC. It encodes CASSVMAGGGEQYF.